This passage covers 5 T cell receptor beta chains from one sample sequenced in a study of blood T cell repertoires in COVID-19. Profiled with immunoSEQ multiplex PCR; TCRdb holds only in-frame clones, not every one. Of 350,000 to 450,000 clones listed, about 89% are singletons. Sample: peripheral blood. These receptors were obtained from a woman between 40 and 50 years old with COVID-19, enrolled during active disease.

This rearrangement joins TRBV4-3 to TRBJ1-3; D ambiguous. The CDR3 is made up of 15 amino acids. V lost 0 bases, J lost 0 bases, and 6 bases lay in between. Germline values: CDR1 LGHNA, CDR2 YSLEER. This chain's CDR3 is CASSQDWSSGNTIYF. CDR3 coding DNA: TGCGCCAGCAGCCAAGACTGGAGCTCTGGAAACACCATATATTTT.

The chain employs TRBV10-1 and TRBJ2-1; weak D call: TRBD2 (5 bases). Trimming removed 6 bases from V and 3 bases from J, with 15 bases in between. Germline V gives CDR1 WNHNN, CDR2 SYGVQD (reference sequence). This CDR3 region has 15 residues. The CDR3 region is CASRSSRRFYNEQFF. For the CDR3, the DNA is TGCGCCAGCAGATCCTCTAGGAGGTTCTACAATGAGCAGTTCTTC.

The chain combines TRBV16 with TRBJ1-1, with unresolved D. Germline loops: CDR1 KGHSY, CDR2 FQNENV. The CDR3 length is 14 residues. Trimming removed 0 bases from V and 4 bases from J, with 9 bases in between. In DNA, the CDR3 is TGTGCCAGCAGCCAATCCACAGTGGGCACTGAAGCTTTCTTT. Protein sequence: CASSQSTVGTEAFF.

On this clone itself: Other nucleotide sequences from this sample produce the same CDR3. J is TRBJ1-1 and V is TRBV5-1; a weak D match, TRBD1 (5 bases). Trimming took off 1 base at V and 2 bases at J, with 9 bases between the two ends. CDR3 size: 14 residues. Germline CDR1 and CDR2: SGHRS and YFSETQ. The CDR3 is CASSLIGVNTEAFF. In nucleotides, the CDR3 is TGCGCCAGCAGCTTGATAGGGGTAAACACTGAAGCTTTCTTT.

The chain uses TRBV5-1 and TRBJ2-2; D ambiguous. Trimming pared 5 bases from V and 3 bases from J, leaving 5 bases between. The CDR3 is 12 residues long. Looked up from germline, CDR1 is SGHRS and CDR2 is YFSETQ. CDR3 coding DNA: TGCGCCAGCAGTCGGGACACCGGGGAGCTGTTTTTT. Translation gives CASSRDTGELFF.